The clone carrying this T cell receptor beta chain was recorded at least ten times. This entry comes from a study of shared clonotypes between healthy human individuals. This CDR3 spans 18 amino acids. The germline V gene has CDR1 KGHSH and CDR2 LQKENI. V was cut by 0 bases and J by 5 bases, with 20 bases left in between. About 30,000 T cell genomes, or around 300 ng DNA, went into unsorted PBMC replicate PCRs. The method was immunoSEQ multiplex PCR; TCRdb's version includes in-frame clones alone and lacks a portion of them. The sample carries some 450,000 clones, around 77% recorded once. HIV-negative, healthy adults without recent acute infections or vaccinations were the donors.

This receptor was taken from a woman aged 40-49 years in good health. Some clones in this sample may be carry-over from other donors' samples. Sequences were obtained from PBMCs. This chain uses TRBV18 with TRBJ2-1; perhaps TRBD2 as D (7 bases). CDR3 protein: CASSPPSRGALGHNEQFF. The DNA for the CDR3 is TGTGCCAGCTCACCACCTTCCCGGGGGGCGCTTGGACACAATGAGCAGTTCTTC.